This T cell receptor beta chain was recovered during a study of tumor and adjacent non-tumor tissue in lung cancer (dated by TCRdb to the late 2010s). Turning to the overall study: Of the cohort, 12 patients had adenocarcinoma, 2 had squamous cell carcinoma and 1 had small cell lung cancer. Among the roughly 15 patients, ages ranged from roughly 31 to 85 years, roughly ten were men and 5 were women, and disease was TNM stage I to III. Sequencing generated a total of 120 million or so productive TCRbeta reads, averaging approximately 4 million reads per sample. Using bulk TCRbeta repertoires from around 15 lung cancer patients, the study set lung tumor tissue side by side with matched distant non-tumor lung tissue. For each patient, one tumor sample and one normal lung sample were taken, giving approximately 29 paired specimens that underwent TCRbeta CDR3 sequencing. Overall results and qualifications from the work: Neither the sequencing platform nor unique molecular identifiers are mentioned in the methods. Only roughly 16 patients were in the cohort, and the authors stated that larger samples and more detailed clinical data are needed. TCR diversity was significantly higher in younger patients, and greater tumor TCR diversity was associated with shorter overall survival and shorter disease-free survival. Tumor tissue showed significantly higher TCR diversity (inverse Simpson) than normal lung tissue, at 431.37 vs 166.20 (P = 0.0075, Mann-Whitney U test). In normal lung, the top 100 clones accounted for a significantly larger cumulative share of the repertoire than in tumor tissue. Because peripheral blood was not sequenced, the blood TCRbeta repertoires of the lung cancer patients in the study went unexamined.

According to the germline V gene, CDR1 reads MDHEN and CDR2 reads SYDVKM. From V the trimming removes 10 bases and from J it removes 6 bases, while the gene matches leave 20 bases of the junction unaccounted for. The CDR3, from cysteine to phenylalanine, totals 17 residues. Left in the record is the CDR3 DNA by itself, 51 bases read in frame from the first base. Libraries came from multiplex PCR. The sequencer was an Illumina HiSeq 2500. TCRbeta libraries were constructed through three rounds of nested PCR with primers (Table S4) according to protocols modified from ARM-PCR. Before sequencing, PCR products in the 200-500 bp range were cut out of the gel and cleaned up using the QIAquick gel extraction kit. For the original study's pipeline: Trimmomatic was used to clean the reads, FLASH merged the cleaned reads into complete CDR3 sequences, and MiTCR assigned the sequences to V(D)J germline segments. VDJtools was used to compute clonal diversity as the inverse Simpson's index. Productive reads were defined as in-frame sequences without a premature stop codon. The public reads were reprocessed in TCRdb via fastp at Q25 and MiXCR, keeping in-frame beta chains. Merged by CDR3 protein, the rows form single entries marked with the most common genes and DNA. The V and J calls shown here were made by TCRdb, not taken from the authors' results. A total of fewer than 100,000 distinct CDR3 sequences appear in this sample, roughly 80% of them only once. The ten largest clones represent about half of the sample.

RNA was isolated from bulk unsorted tissue, and RNA quality was assessed with a NanoDrop ND-1000 and an Agilent 2100. Normal lung samples were distant non-tumor tissue taken more than 3 cm from the tumor edge. Donors were newly diagnosed lung cancer patients admitted for thoracic surgery in China between August and November 2014, without prior chemotherapy. Patients with previous radiotherapy or chemotherapy, or with another concurrent cancer, were excluded from the study. Pieces of surgical tissue measuring about 1-2 cm3 were kept in RNAlater solution and held at -80 degrees C until needed. Concerning this clonotype: This clone's antigen is unknown. Base quality data are lacking; no much larger clone is found one base away.

Sequences were obtained from distant non-tumor lung tissue. The chain is encoded by TRBV28 joined to TRBJ2-3; the junction holds 9 bases that match TRBD2. This TCR was recovered from a man in his fifties or sixties with non-small cell lung cancer. The encoded CDR3 is CATMTASLAGRGDTQYF. The DNA sequence follows: TGTGCCACCATGACTGCCAGCCTAGCGGGGCGGGGGGATACGCAGTATTTT. With all but the CDR3 taken from the reference TRBV28 and TRBJ2-3 genes, the full variable domain is: DVKVTQSSRYLVKRTGEKVFLECVQDMDHENMFWYRQDPGLGLRLIYFSYDVKMKEKGDIPEGYSVSREKKERFSLILESASTNQTSMYLCATMTASLAGRGDTQYFGPGTRLTVL.